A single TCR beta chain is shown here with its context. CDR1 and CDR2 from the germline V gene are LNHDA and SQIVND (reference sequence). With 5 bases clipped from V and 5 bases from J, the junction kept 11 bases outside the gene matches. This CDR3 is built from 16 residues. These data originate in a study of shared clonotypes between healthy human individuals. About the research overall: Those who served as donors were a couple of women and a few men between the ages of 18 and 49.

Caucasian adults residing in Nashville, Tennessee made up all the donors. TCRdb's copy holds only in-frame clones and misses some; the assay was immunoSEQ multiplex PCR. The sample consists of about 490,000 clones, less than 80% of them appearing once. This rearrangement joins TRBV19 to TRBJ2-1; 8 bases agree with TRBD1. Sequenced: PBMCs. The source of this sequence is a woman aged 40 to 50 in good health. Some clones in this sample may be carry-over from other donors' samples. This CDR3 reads CASSEGTGYGNNEQFF. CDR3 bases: TGTGCCAGTAGTGAAGGGACAGGCTACGGGAACAATGAGCAGTTCTTC.